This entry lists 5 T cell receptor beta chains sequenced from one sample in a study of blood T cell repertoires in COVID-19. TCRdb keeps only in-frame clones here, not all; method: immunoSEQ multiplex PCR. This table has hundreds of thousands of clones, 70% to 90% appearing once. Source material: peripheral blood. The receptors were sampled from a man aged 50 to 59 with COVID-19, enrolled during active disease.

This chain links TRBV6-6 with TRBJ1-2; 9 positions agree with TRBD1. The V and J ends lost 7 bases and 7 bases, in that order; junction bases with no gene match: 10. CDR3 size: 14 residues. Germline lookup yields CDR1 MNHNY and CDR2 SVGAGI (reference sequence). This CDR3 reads CASNDRGFVRGYTF. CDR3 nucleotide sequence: TGTGCCAGCAATGACAGGGGGTTTGTTCGTGGCTACACCTTC.

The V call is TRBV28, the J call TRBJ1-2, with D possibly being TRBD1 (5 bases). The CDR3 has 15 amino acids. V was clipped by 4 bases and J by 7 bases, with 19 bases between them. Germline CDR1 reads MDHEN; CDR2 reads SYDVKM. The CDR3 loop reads CASSSNRQGRGGYTF. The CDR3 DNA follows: TGTGCCAGCAGTTCCAACCGCCAGGGCCGCGGTGGCTACACCTTC.

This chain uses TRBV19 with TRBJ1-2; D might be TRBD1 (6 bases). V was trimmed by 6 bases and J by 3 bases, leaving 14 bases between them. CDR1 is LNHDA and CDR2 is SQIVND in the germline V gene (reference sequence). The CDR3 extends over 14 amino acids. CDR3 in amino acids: CASRADPGDYGYTF. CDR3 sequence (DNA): TGTGCCAGTAGGGCAGACCCAGGGGACTATGGCTACACCTTC.

The DNA for the CDR3 is TGTGCCAGCAGTCCGAATTCAGGGCTTACGGGTGAGACCCAGTACTTC. It codes for CASSPNSGLTGETQYF. The chain joins TRBV28 to TRBJ2-5; weak D call: TRBD1 (5 bases). Germline CDR1 is MDHEN and CDR2 is SYDVKM. The V gene lost 5 bases and the J gene lost 5 bases, with 21 bases spanning the gap. The CDR3 extends over 16 amino acids.

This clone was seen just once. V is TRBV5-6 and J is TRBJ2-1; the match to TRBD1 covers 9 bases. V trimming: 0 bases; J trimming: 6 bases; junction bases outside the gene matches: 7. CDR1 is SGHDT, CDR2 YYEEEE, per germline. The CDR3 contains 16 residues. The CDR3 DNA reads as TGTGCCAGCAGCTTGGGGGGACAGGGATTCGGCAATGAGCAGTTCTTC. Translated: CASSLGGQGFGNEQFF.